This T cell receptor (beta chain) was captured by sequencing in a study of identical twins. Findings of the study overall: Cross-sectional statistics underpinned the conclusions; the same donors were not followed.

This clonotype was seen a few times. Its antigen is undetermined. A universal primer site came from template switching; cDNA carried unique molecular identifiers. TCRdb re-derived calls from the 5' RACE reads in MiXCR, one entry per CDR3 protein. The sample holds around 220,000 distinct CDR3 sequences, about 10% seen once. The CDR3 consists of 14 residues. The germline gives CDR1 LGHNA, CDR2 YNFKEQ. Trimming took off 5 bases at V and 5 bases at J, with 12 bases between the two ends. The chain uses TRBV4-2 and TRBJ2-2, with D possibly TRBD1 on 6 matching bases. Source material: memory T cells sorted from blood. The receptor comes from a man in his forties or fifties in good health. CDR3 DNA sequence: TGTGCCAGCAGCGTAACCACAGGGACCGGGGAGCTGTTTTTT. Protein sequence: CASSVTTGTGELFF.